The rows below give T cell receptor beta chains drawn from one sample of a study of response to subunit inactivated influenza vaccine. TCRdb re-derived calls from the RT-PCR reads in MiXCR, one entry per CDR3 protein. Counted here are 600,000 to 700,000 distinct CDR3 sequences, about 14% occurring once; the ten biggest clones make up approximately 7.6%. Sequencing was performed on PBMCs from blood, taken 14 to 15 days before vaccination. These receptors were obtained from a man aged 50-60 years who received an inactivated influenza vaccine. Each CDR3 is given with its conserved first and last residue.

CDR3: CASSQDRGRDEQYF
V: TRBV18

CDR3: CASSLRAWPSDTEAFF
V: TRBV7-9

CDR3: CAISPETYEQYF
V: TRBV10-3

CDR3: CASSLGGGIETQYF
V: TRBV7-9

CDR3: CASSGGGLHTGELFF
V: TRBV28

CDR3: CASSPLLRTGEAEQYF
V: TRBV18

CDR3: CASSPRGSSGANVLTF
V: TRBV18

CDR3: CASSLERPQGNTGELFF
V: TRBV27

CDR3: CASSVASGGGYEQYF
V: TRBV9

CDR3: CSVGGPAYGYTF
V: TRBV29-1

CDR3: CSADNRPGPTF
V: TRBV20-1

CDR3: CASSTSTGAGNYGYTF
V: TRBV18

CDR3: CAIREGAEAFF
V: TRBV10-3

CDR3: CASSRSSGGITDTQYF
V: TRBV7-2

CDR3: CATLGPYISSPRYEQYF
V: TRBV28

CDR3: CASSREGGADSNQPQHF
V: TRBV7-9

CDR3: CSAPRHDGSSYNEQFF
V: TRBV20-1

CDR3: CASSTVLVPGGTQYF
V: TRBV28

CDR3: CASSQGRWGQPQHF
V: TRBV4-1

CDR3: CSHRDRLTDTQYF
V: TRBV20-1

CDR3: CASSGGGNRGKKYF
V: TRBV5-5

CDR3: CASRGDRVYGYTF
V: TRBV12-3/TRBV12-4

CDR3: CASSFQTSHTQYF
V: TRBV28

CDR3: CASKRRQGFVTEAFF
V: TRBV12-3/TRBV12-4

CDR3: CAISNPSGDEQFF
V: TRBV28

CDR3: CASSSYGSYEQYF
V: TRBV27

CDR3: CSASRQGSNQPQHF
V: TRBV20-1

CDR3: CASSPLHSGGWDTQYF
V: TRBV12-3/TRBV12-4

CDR3: CATSENLVSYNEQFF
V: TRBV24-1

CDR3: CASFGSGGAVETQYF
V: TRBV10-2

CDR3: CASSPTSGGGNTGELFF
V: TRBV12-3/TRBV12-4

CDR3: CASSLGPQDTQYF
V: TRBV11-3

CDR3: CASSLGQPNEKLFF
V: TRBV5-1

CDR3: CASSIGVVGNEQFF
V: TRBV28

CDR3: CASSLGQGVTGELFF
V: TRBV5-1

CDR3: CAIGEELRFF
V: TRBV10-3

CDR3: CASSQDGDRSLAKNMQYF
V: TRBV4-2

CDR3: CSARVPWGSVQQFF
V: TRBV20-1

CDR3: CASSPLAVLGTDTQYF
V: TRBV6-2/TRBV6-3

CDR3: CASSPGTANEKLFF
V: TRBV5-1

CDR3: CASSDGQGGYTF
V: TRBV6-2/TRBV6-3

CDR3: CASSQDRGSADTQYF
V: TRBV4-2

CDR3: CASSRDNAYEQYF
V: TRBV7-9

CDR3: CASSLWGGGRSGIGELFF
V: TRBV28

CDR3: CASSFLLPFLGAAYEQYF
V: TRBV6-2/TRBV6-3

CDR3: CASSPQLGNTGELFF
V: TRBV4-3

CDR3: CASSQDKAARVYEQYF
V: TRBV4-1

CDR3: CASSPQSGNTDTQYF
V: TRBV7-2

CDR3: CAIKAGETEAFF
V: TRBV10-3

CDR3: CASSPNNEQFF
V: TRBV5-1

CDR3: CASSEGLAGGSGELFF
V: TRBV7-9

CDR3: CASSQDFGTAEAFF
V: TRBV4-2

CDR3: CSVLLAGGSYNEQFF
V: TRBV29-1

CDR3: CASSLQASGSYNEQFF
V: TRBV5-1

CDR3: CSARGGAGGDEQFF
V: TRBV20-1

CDR3: CASSLGTDNEQFF
V: TRBV18

CDR3: CASSDTGQGARGYTF
V: TRBV6-1

CDR3: CASSQTGFLEAFF
V: TRBV6-1

CDR3: CASSRSGRGAYEQYF
V: TRBV12-3/TRBV12-4